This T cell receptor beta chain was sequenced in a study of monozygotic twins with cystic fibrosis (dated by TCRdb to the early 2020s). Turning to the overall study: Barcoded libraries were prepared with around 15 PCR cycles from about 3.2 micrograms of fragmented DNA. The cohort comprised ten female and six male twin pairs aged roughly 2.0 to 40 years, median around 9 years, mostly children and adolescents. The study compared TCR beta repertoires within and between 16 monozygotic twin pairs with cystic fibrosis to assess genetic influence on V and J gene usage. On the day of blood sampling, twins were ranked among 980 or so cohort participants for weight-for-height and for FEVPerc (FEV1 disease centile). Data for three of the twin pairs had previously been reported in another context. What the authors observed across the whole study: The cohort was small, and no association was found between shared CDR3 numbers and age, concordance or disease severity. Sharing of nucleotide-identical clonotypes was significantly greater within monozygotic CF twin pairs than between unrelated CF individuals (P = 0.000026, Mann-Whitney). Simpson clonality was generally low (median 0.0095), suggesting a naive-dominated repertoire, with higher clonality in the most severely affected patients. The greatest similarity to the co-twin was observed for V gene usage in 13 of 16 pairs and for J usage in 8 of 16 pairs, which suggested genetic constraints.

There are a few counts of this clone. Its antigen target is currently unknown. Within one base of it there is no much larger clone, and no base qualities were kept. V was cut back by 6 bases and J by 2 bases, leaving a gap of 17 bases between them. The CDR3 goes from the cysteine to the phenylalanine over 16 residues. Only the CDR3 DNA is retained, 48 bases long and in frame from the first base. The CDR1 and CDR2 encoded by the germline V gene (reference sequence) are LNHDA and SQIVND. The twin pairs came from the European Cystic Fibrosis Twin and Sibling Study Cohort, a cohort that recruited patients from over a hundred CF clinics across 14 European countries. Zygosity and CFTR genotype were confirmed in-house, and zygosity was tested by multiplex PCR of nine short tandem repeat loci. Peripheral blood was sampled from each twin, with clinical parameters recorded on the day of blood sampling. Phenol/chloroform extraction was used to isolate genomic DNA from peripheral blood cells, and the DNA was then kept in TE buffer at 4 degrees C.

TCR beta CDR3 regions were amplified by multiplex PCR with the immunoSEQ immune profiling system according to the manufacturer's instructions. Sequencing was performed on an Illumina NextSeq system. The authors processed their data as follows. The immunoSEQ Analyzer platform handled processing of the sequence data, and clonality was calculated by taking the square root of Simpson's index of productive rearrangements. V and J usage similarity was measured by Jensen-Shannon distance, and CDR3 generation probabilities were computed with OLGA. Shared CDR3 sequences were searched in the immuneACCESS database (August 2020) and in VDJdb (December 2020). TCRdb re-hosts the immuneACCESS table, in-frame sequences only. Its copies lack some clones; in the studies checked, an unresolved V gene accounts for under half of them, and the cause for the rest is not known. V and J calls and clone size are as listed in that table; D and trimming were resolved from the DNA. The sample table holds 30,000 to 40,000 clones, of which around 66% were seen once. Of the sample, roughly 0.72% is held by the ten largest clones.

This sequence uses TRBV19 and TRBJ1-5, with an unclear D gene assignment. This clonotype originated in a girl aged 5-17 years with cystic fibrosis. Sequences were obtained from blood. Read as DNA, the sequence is TGTGCCAGTAGGGCTATTAACCGGGGTGGCAATCAGCCCCAGCATTTT. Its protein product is CASRAINRGGNQPQHF.